This TCR beta chain is from a study of T cell responses to AZD1222 COVID-19 vaccine. Study observations and caveats: Spike regions recognized by vaccine-associated CD4 TCRs spanned the protein, led by 160-218 and 743-854. Baseline serostatus was positive in only six AZD1222 recipients.

Here immunoSEQ multiplex PCR was the method, and the copy in TCRdb shows in-frame clones only, minus some. The table includes about 140,000 clones, roughly 90% detected once. Details on this clone: Its antigen is as yet unknown.

CDR1 is GTSNPN and CDR2 is SVGIG in the germline V gene (reference sequence). V shed 0 bases and J shed 6 bases, with 16 bases lying between them. The CDR3 runs 15 residues. The material sequenced was peripheral blood, taken on day 0 of AZD1222 vaccination. This chain links TRBV30 with TRBJ2-3, with TRBD2 as a possible D gene (7 bases). The sequence came from an adult in good health. CDR3 in amino acids: CAWSVPSGGGDTQYF. CDR3 in DNA: TGTGCCTGGAGTGTACCTAGCGGAGGGGGGGATACGCAGTATTTT.